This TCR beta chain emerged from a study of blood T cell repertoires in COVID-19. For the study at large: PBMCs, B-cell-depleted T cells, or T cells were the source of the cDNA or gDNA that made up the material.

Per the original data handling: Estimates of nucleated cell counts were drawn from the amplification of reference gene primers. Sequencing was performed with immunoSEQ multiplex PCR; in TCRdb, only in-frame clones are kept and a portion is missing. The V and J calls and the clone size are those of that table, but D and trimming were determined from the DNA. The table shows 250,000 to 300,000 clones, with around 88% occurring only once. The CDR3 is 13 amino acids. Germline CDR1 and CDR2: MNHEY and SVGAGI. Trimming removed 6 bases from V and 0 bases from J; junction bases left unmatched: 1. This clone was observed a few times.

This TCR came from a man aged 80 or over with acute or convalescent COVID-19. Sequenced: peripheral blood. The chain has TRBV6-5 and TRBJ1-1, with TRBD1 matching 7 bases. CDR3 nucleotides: TGTGCCAGCAGAGACAGGGTGAACACTGAAGCTTTCTTT. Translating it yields CASRDRVNTEAFF.